This entry describes one TCR beta chain. Participants' reported clinical history set cohort assignment. All exposed participants met a person with COVID-19 within 2 weeks before entering the study. The record originates from a study of blood T cell repertoires in COVID-19. Study summary: Sources were T cells, B-cell-depleted T cells, or PBMCs; the material itself was cDNA or gDNA.

CDR3 size: 15 residues. The germline V gene encodes CDR1 MNHEY and CDR2 SVGAGI. Losses at the gene ends were 4 bases for V and 1 base for J; bases not matched to a gene: 3. Sequenced by immunoSEQ multiplex PCR; TCRdb stores in-frame clones only, minus some. The table lists nearly 300,000 clones, around 92% of them singletons. This TCR was sampled from a woman aged 50 to 60 who had been exposed to COVID-19. The V and J genes are TRBV6-5 and TRBJ2-2; 7 bases are a match to TRBD2. Source material: PBMCs or T cells enriched from blood (not recorded which). The DNA of the CDR3 is TGTGCCAGCAGTTTGCGCGGGGGGAACACCGGGGAGCTGTTTTTT. Translating gives CASSLRGGNTGELFF.